This T cell receptor (beta chain) derives from a study of post-analysis software for immune sequencing data. The study's findings and limits: Controls had lower frequencies than patients of five TRBV segments, which included TRBV5-6, TRBV5-1 and TRBV20-1. Batch-mates among the samples co-clustered strongly by F measure.

Built from TCR beta cDNA, the libraries had unique molecular identifiers in them. TCRdb recomputed calls from the PCR reads with MiXCR, one row per CDR3 protein. The table includes roughly 580,000 distinct CDR3 sequences, around 47% detected once. Turning to this clonotype: What it recognizes is unknown.

This CDR3 contains 14 residues. With V trimmed by 1 base and J by 4 bases, 2 bases remained unmatched. The V and J genes are TRBV12-3 or TRBV12-4 and TRBJ2-7; TRBD2 aligns across 9 bases. The receptor's source is a girl under 18 with multiple sclerosis. Material: blood. The CDR3 sequence: CASSLGSGGYEQYF. The DNA of the CDR3 is TGTGCCAGCAGTTTAGGTAGCGGGGGTTACGAGCAGTACTTC.